These 18 T cell receptor beta chains were all obtained from the same sample, sequenced in a study of cytomegalovirus exposure and HLA in healthy donors (TCRdb year 2017). Preparation of the library involved the immunoSEQ multiplex PCR assay. In TCRdb, the immuneACCESS table is reduced to in-frame sequences with V and J assigned. These tables do not hold every clone; where another copy was compared, an unresolved V gene accounts for under half, and the others remain unexplained. The sample records some 250,000 clones, more than 75% of which are singletons. 1% to 1.5% of the sample lies in the top ten. Sequencing was carried out using PBMCs. The receptors were gathered from a woman in her thirties in good health and CMV-seropositive.

The chain links TRBV6-5 to TRBJ1-2; 8 positions agree with TRBD1. Per germline, CDR1 MNHEY and CDR2 SVGAGI. This CDR3 is 16 amino acids long. The J segment lost 4 bases and the V segment lost 0 bases, leaving 7 bases of the junction unmatched. The CDR3 reads CASSYSIGQGLYGYTF. DNA of the CDR3: TGTGCCAGCAGTTACTCGATTGGACAGGGCCTCTATGGCTACACCTTC.

The rearrangement joins TRBV6-4 to TRBJ1-5, with D hard to call. The CDR3 length is 11 residues. V lost 9 bases and J 7 bases, leaving 10 bases between the germline ends. The V gene's germline CDR1 is MRHNA and CDR2 SNTAGT. The CDR3 region has the DNA TGTGCCAGTCCCGGAGGGCAGCCCCAGCATTTT. Amino acids: CASPGGQPQHF.

This rearrangement joins TRBV27 to TRBJ1-5; possibly TRBD1 for D (6 bases). This CDR3 has 13 amino acids. Trimming stripped 4 bases from V and 6 bases from J, with 10 bases between. Germline lookup yields CDR1 MNHEY and CDR2 SMNVEV (reference sequence). The CDR3 sequence: CASSSGTPQPQHF. The DNA for the CDR3 is TGTGCCAGCAGTTCCGGGACACCTCAGCCCCAGCATTTT.

This CDR3 is CASSRGTGKEKLFF. CDR3 in DNA: TGTGCCAGCAGCCGAGGGACAGGGAAAGAAAAACTGTTTTTT. The chain uses TRBV6-6 and TRBJ1-4, with 9 bases matching TRBD1. CDR1 and CDR2 from the germline V gene are MNHNY and SVGAGI (reference sequence). This CDR3 spans 14 amino acids. V dropped 6 bases and J dropped 8; count of bases not matched to a gene: 7.

The chain carries TRBV6-5 and TRBJ2-7; TRBD1 might be the D (6 bases). The length of the CDR3 is 14 residues. CDR1 and CDR2 from the germline V gene are MNHEY and SVGAGI. V was cut by 0 bases and J by 2 bases, with 8 bases left in between. In DNA form, the CDR3 reads TGTGCCAGCAGTTACTCCCCAGGGGCCTACGAGCAGTACTTC. Amino acid sequence: CASSYSPGAYEQYF.

This clone was detected only once. The rearrangement links TRBV6-5 to TRBJ2-7; D is unclear. CDR1 is MNHEY and CDR2 is SVGAGI in the germline V gene. The CDR3 sequence is 12 residues long. V was cut by 5 bases and J by 0 bases, with 5 bases left in between. CDR3 bases: TGTGCCAGCAGTCCGAGCTCCTACGAGCAGTACTTC. This gives the protein CASSPSSYEQYF.

This chain links TRBV29-1 with TRBJ2-1; a possible D gene is TRBD2 (6 bases). The CDR3 sequence is 15 residues long. The V and J ends lost 6 bases and 3 bases respectively, with 18 bases between them. CDR1 is SQVTM and CDR2 is ANQGSEA in the germline V gene. The CDR3 region is CSVGTGPGGYNEQFF. CDR3 DNA sequence: TGCAGCGTCGGGACTGGGCCCGGGGGCTACAATGAGCAGTTCTTC.

The rearrangement uses TRBV27 and TRBJ1-1, with D hard to call. Germline V gives CDR1 MNHEY, CDR2 SMNVEV (reference sequence). The CDR3 is 15 amino acids. The V gene lost 1 base and the J gene lost 0 bases, with 9 bases spanning the gap. The CDR3 nucleotides are TGTGCCAGCAGTTTATATCCAGGAATGAACACTGAAGCTTTCTTT. Translating gives CASSLYPGMNTEAFF.

This sequence joins TRBV5-1 and TRBJ1-2; 7 nucleotides agree with TRBD1. Trimming removed 5 bases from V and 3 bases from J; junction bases left unmatched: 10. Germline V CDR1 and CDR2: SGHRS, YFSETQ. The CDR3 consists of 15 residues. CDR3 nucleotides: TGCGCCAGCAGACAAATCAACAGGGGCGACTATGGCTACACCTTC. It encodes CASRQINRGDYGYTF.

This chain joins TRBV15 and TRBJ2-7; TRBD1 matches 7 bases. The CDR3 totals 14 residues. The germline V gene has CDR1 LNHNV and CDR2 YYDKDF (reference sequence). V lost 5 bases, J lost 1 base, and 5 bases stayed unmatched. The CDR3 DNA reads TGTGCCACCAGCTCCCAGGACAGGTCCTACGAGCAGTACTTC. This gives the protein CATSSQDRSYEQYF.

This clone was counted a few times. The V gene is TRBV2, the J gene TRBJ2-3, with D tentatively TRBD1 (5 bases). The length of the CDR3 is 14 residues. Trimming left V 6 bases short and J 2 bases short, with 12 bases between. CDR1 is SNHLY and CDR2 is FYNNEI in the germline V gene. The CDR3 DNA reads TGTGCCAGCAGCACAGGTTTGTACACAGATACGCAGTATTTT. Its protein product is CASSTGLYTDTQYF.

The chain uses TRBV7-9 and TRBJ2-7; maybe TRBD1 (5 bases). The CDR3 spans 19 residues. Trimming cost V 1 base and J 5 bases, with 27 bases left between them. Germline V gene lookup returns CDR1 SEHNR and CDR2 FQNEAQ (reference sequence). The CDR3 reads CASSLGLSAPRGIADEQYF. As DNA, the CDR3 is TGTGCCAGCAGCTTAGGATTATCCGCTCCTAGGGGAATTGCGGACGAGCAGTACTTC.

The rearrangement uses TRBV13 and TRBJ2-1; a weak D match, TRBD2 (6 bases). CDR3 length equals 14 residues. CDR1 and CDR2 from the germline V gene are PRHDT and FYEKMQ (reference sequence). V was shortened by 3 bases and J by 7 bases, with 13 bases between the two germline ends. CDR3 sequence reads: CASSFRTGRNEQFF. CDR3 DNA: TGTGCCAGCAGCTTCAGGACGGGGAGGAATGAGCAGTTCTTC. Based on the CDR3 plus reference TRBV13 and TRBJ2-1, the full variable domain is AAGVIQSPRHLIKEKRETATLKCYPIPRHDTVYWYQQGPGQDPQFLISFYEKMQSDKGSIPDRFSAQQFSDYHSELNMSSLELGDSALYFCASSFRTGRNEQFFGPGTRLTVL.

The J gene is TRBJ2-2, the V gene TRBV6-4; the D gene is possibly TRBD1 (6 bases). The ends were cut back, 6 bases at V and 1 base at J, with 9 bases in the middle. Germline V gene data show CDR1 as MRHNA and CDR2 as SNTAGT. The CDR3 covers 14 residues. The CDR3 bases are TGTGCCAGCAGCTACAGGGTGAACACCGGGGAGCTGTTTTTT. Its translation is CASSYRVNTGELFF.

In its sample, this clone was seen a few times. V is TRBV7-9 and J is TRBJ2-5; 8 bases line up with TRBD1. The CDR3 runs 16 residues. Germline loops: CDR1 SEHNR, CDR2 FQNEAQ (reference sequence). V lost 0 bases, J lost 5 bases, and 8 bases stayed unmatched. CDR3 DNA: TGTGCCAGCAGCTTAGCGCAGGGCAGGGGGCTGGAGACCCAGTACTTC. It is translated as CASSLAQGRGLETQYF. The full variable domain, its missing parts supplied by reference TRBV7-9 and TRBJ2-5, is DTGVSQNPRHKITKRGQNVTFRCDPISEHNRLYWYRQTLGQGPEFLTYFQNEAQLEKSRLLSDRFSAERPKGSFSTLEIQRTEQGDSAMYLCASSLAQGRGLETQYFGPGTRLLVL.

The rearrangement joins TRBV11-3 to TRBJ2-2, with a tentative D call TRBD1 (5 bases). The CDR3 is 14 amino acids. Germline CDR1 SGHNT, CDR2 YENEEA. Trimming took off 1 base at V and 5 bases at J, with 8 bases between the two ends. The CDR3 is CASSLGGSTGELFF. The CDR3 coding sequence is TGTGCCAGCAGCTTAGGGGGCTCGACCGGGGAGCTGTTTTTT.

The V and J genes are TRBV9 and TRBJ2-7; 9 bases are shared with TRBD1. This CDR3 has 17 residues. CDR1 SGDLS and CDR2 YYNGEE come from the germline V gene. J lost 0 bases, V lost 4 bases, and 11 bases had no gene match. CDR3 sequence (DNA): TGTGCCAGCAGCCCACGATCCGGGACAGGGAACTCCTACGAGCAGTACTTC. Its protein is CASSPRSGTGNSYEQYF.

V usage is TRBV11-2 and J usage is TRBJ2-7; TRBD2 matches at 9 bases. The J segment lost 4 bases and the V segment lost 8 bases, leaving 6 bases of the junction unmatched. Germline CDR1 reads SGHAT; CDR2 reads FQNNGV. There are 13 residues in the CDR3. Here the CDR3 reads CASRPGLAYEQYF. The DNA of the CDR3 is TGTGCCAGCCGACCGGGACTAGCTTACGAGCAGTACTTC.